This T cell receptor (beta chain) was identified in a study of early T cells in non-severe SARS-CoV-2 infection. Whole-study context: Sequencing input comprised bulk RNA from unsorted whole blood; chain pairing was not available.

With 6 bases removed from V and 12 bases from J, the gap between germline ends came to 21 bases. The length of the CDR3 is 14 residues. Attachment of unique molecular identifiers was made to individual cDNA molecules. TCRdb re-called the 5' RACE reads through MiXCR, storing one row per CDR3 protein. The table records about 56,000 distinct CDR3 sequences, roughly 16% of them present only once. To note about this clonotype: Its antigen is as yet unknown.

Study-level points and caveats: The VDJdb matching leaned toward anti-spike CD8 responses and overlooked private and CD4 specificities.

The sequence came from an adult who was a healthcare worker with PCR-confirmed SARS-CoV-2 infection or an uninfected control (not recorded which). The V gene is TRBV12-3 or TRBV12-4, the J gene TRBJ2-1; D remains ambiguous. The material sequenced was whole blood, taken at baseline. The CDR3: CASRSRSVGSVQFF. CDR3 nucleotide sequence: TGTGCCAGCAGGTCCCGCTCAGTAGGTTCCGTGCAGTTCTTC.